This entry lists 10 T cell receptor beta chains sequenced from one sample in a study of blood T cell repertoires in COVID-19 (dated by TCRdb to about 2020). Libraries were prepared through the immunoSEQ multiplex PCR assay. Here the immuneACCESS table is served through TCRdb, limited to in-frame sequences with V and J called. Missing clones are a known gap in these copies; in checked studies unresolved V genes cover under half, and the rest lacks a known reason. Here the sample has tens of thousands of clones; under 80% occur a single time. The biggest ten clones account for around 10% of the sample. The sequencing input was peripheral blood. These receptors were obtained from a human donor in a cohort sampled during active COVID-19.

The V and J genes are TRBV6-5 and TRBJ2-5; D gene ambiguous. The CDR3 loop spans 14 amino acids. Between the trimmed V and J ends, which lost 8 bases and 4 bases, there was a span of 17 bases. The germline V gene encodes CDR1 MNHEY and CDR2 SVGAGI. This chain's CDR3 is CASAQPASGETQYF. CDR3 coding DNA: TGTGCCAGCGCCCAGCCCGCCTCAGGAGAGACCCAGTACTTC.

CDR3 in amino acids: CASSPGGGHEQYF. As DNA, the CDR3 is TGCGCCAGCTCACCCGGGGGGGGGCACGAGCAGTACTTC. V gene TRBV5-1 combines with J gene TRBJ2-7; TRBD2 aligns across 8 bases. Germline V gives CDR1 SGHRS, CDR2 YFSETQ. V trimming: 7 bases; J trimming: 5 bases; junction bases outside the gene matches: 8. The CDR3 totals 13 residues.

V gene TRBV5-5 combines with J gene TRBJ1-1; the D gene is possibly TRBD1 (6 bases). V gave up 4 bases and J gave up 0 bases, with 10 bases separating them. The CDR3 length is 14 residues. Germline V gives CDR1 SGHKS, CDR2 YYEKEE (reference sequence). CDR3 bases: TGTGCCAGCAGCAGGACAGCTATGAACACTGAAGCTTTCTTT. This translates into CASSRTAMNTEAFF.

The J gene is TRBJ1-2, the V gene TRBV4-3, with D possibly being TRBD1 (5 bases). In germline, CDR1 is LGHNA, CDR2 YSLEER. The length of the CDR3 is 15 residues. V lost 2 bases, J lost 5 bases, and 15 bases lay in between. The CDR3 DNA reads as TGCGCCAGCAGCCAACTATTGGCAGGGCAGTATGGCTACACCTTC. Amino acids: CASSQLLAGQYGYTF.

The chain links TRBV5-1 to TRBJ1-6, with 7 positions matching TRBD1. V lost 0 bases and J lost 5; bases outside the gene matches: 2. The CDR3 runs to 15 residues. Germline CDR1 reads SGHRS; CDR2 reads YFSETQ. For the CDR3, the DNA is TGCGCCAGCAGCTTGGCGGGACAGAATAATTCACCCCTCCACTTT. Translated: CASSLAGQNNSPLHF.

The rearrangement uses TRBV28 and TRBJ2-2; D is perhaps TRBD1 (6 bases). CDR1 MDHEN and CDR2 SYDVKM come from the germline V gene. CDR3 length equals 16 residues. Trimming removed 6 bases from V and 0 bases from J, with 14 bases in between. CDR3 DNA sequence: TGTGCCAGCAGGGGAGCCCAGGGGTCGAACACCGGGGAGCTGTTTTTT. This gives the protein CASRGAQGSNTGELFF.

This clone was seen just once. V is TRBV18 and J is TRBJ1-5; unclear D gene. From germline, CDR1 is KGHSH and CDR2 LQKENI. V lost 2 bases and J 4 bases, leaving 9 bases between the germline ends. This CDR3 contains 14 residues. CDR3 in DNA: TGTGCCAGCTCACCAACGAGTAGTAATCAGCCCCAGCATTTT. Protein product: CASSPTSSNQPQHF. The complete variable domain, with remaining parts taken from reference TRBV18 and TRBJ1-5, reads NAGVMQNPRHLVRRRGQEARLRCSPMKGHSHVYWYRQLPEEGLKFMVYLQKENIIDESGMPKERFSAEFPKEGPSILRIQQVVRGDSAAYFCASSPTSSNQPQHFGDGTRLSIL.

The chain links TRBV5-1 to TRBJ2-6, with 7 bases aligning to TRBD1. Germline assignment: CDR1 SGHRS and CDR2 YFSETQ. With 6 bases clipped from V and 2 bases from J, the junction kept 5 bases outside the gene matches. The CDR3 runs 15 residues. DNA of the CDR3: TGCGCCAGCAACCTCGGGACAGCTGGGGCCAACGTCCTGACTTTC. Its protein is CASNLGTAGANVLTF.

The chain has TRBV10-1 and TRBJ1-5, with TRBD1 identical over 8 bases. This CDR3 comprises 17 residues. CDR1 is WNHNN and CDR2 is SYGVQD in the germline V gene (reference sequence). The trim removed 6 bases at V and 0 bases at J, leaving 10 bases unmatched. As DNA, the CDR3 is TGCGCCAGCAGATTACGACAGGGGAGAGATAGCAATCAGCCCCAGCATTTT. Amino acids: CASRLRQGRDSNQPQHF.

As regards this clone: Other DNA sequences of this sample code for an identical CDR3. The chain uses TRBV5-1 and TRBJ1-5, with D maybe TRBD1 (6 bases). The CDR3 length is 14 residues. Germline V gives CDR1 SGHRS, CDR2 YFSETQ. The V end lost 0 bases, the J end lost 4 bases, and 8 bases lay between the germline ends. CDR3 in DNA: TGCGCCAGCAGCTTGGAGGGGGGGAATCAGCCCCAGCATTTT. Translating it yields CASSLEGGNQPQHF. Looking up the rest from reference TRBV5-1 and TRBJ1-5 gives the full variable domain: KAGVTQTPRYLIKTRGQQVTLSCSPISGHRSVSWYQQTPGQGLQFLFEYFSETQRNKGNFPGRFSGRQFSNSRSEMNVSTLELGDSALYLCASSLEGGNQPQHFGDGTRLSIL.